A single sample is the source of the 18 T cell receptor beta chains below, sequenced in a study of shared clonotypes between healthy human individuals. Positively selected for CCR7, the CD45RO-negative cells used as naive CD8 cells excluded terminally differentiated effector memory CD45RA+ cells. Method: immunoSEQ multiplex PCR; TCRdb's copy keeps in-frame clones and lacks some. The sample lists some 600,000 clones; 95% to 96% were seen once. The specimen was naive CD8+ T cells sorted from blood. The receptors here all came from a woman in her 30s in good health.

The gene calls are TRBV9 and TRBJ2-1, with TRBD2 identical over 12 bases. The V and J ends lost 3 bases and 8 bases, in that order; junction bases with no gene match: 6. Germline V gene lookup returns CDR1 SGDLS and CDR2 YYNGEE. CDR3 length: 15 amino acids. DNA for the CDR3: TGTGCCAGCAGCGGCGCTAGCGGGAGGGTTCATGAGCAGTTCTTC. This sequence encodes CASSGASGRVHEQFF.

The chain couples TRBV7-9 to TRBJ2-3; 9 bases are a match to TRBD2. V gave up 0 bases and J gave up 4 bases; unmatched junction bases: 8. The CDR3 contains 17 residues. Germline V CDR1 and CDR2: SEHNR, FQNEAQ (reference sequence). The CDR3 DNA reads TGTGCCAGCAGCTTAGCGCGGGCTAGCGGGAAATCAGATACGCAGTATTTT. This translates into CASSLARASGKSDTQYF.

The rearrangement uses TRBV27 and TRBJ2-7; unclear D gene. There are 15 residues in the CDR3. CDR1 is MNHEY and CDR2 is SMNVEV in the germline V gene (reference sequence). The germline V and J ends were trimmed by 2 bases and 4 bases, with 15 bases remaining between them. The CDR3 nucleotides read TGTGCCAGCAGTTTACGGGTGGCCATCCCATACGAGCAGTACTTC. This sequence encodes CASSLRVAIPYEQYF.

The chain couples TRBV10-2 to TRBJ2-2; D call uncertain. V was pared by 2 bases and J by 3 bases, with 7 bases between. The CDR3 is made up of 14 amino acids. Germline assignment: CDR1 WSHSY and CDR2 SAAADI. In nucleotides, the CDR3 is TGCGCCAGCAGTGAGCCTTGGGACACCGGGGAGCTGTTTTTT. This codes for CASSEPWDTGELFF.

This sequence joins TRBV7-9 and TRBJ1-6; D unclear. The V gene lost 1 base and the J gene lost 13 bases, with 17 bases spanning the gap. The CDR3 spans 15 residues. Germline V gene lookup returns CDR1 SEHNR and CDR2 FQNEAQ (reference sequence). The CDR3 nucleotides read TGTGCCAGCAGCTTAGTGGATGGGAGCGCTACGCCCCTCCACTTT. Translation: CASSLVDGSATPLHF.

This clone was recorded once. V gene TRBV19 combines with J gene TRBJ2-7, with 8 bases identical to TRBD2. The J segment lost 6 bases and the V segment lost 7 bases, leaving 8 bases of the junction unmatched. Germline CDR1 and CDR2: LNHDA and SQIVND (reference sequence). The CDR3 is 13 amino acids. CDR3 loop: CASTPGGLGEQYF. DNA for the CDR3: TGTGCCAGTACTCCGGGAGGGCTTGGCGAGCAGTACTTC.

The sample holds one count of this clone. The chain couples TRBV29-1 to TRBJ1-1, with TRBD1 identical over 10 bases. The J segment lost 4 bases and the V segment lost 7 bases, leaving 12 bases of the junction unmatched. The CDR3 is 15 amino acids. Germline CDR1 is SQVTM and CDR2 is ANQGSEA. The CDR3: CSALTLRDRGTEAFF. The CDR3 DNA sequence: TGCAGCGCCCTAACGCTCCGGGACAGGGGCACTGAAGCTTTCTTT. The complete variable domain, with remaining parts taken from reference TRBV29-1 and TRBJ1-1, reads SAVISQKPSRDICQRGTSLTIQCQVDSQVTMMFWYRQQPGQSLTLIATANQGSEATYESGFVIDKFPISRPNLTFSTLTVSNMSPEDSSIYLCSALTLRDRGTEAFFGQGTRLTVV.

The rearrangement links TRBV6-1 to TRBJ2-5, with 8 bases aligning to TRBD2. J was trimmed by 1 base and V by 4 bases; bases with no gene match: 5. Germline V CDR1 and CDR2: MNHNS, SASEGT. This CDR3 spans 15 amino acids. DNA of the CDR3: TGTGCCAGCAGTGTGGCAAGCGGGAGCCAAGAGACCCAGTACTTC. Its translation: CASSVASGSQETQYF.

The V gene is TRBV7-9, the J gene TRBJ2-7; D is unclear. Trimming cost V 6 bases and J 2 bases, with 8 bases left between them. Germline lookup yields CDR1 SEHNR and CDR2 FQNEAQ (reference sequence). The CDR3 sequence is 12 residues long. Here the CDR3 DNA reads TGTGCCAGCAGTAATAATACCTACGAGCAGTACTTC. Translating gives CASSNNTYEQYF.

This clone was observed once. The chain combines TRBV14 with TRBJ2-1; D unclear. The CDR3 extends over 13 amino acids. Germline CDR1 and CDR2: SGHDN and FVKESK. V was shortened by 6 bases and J by 1 base, with 7 bases between the two germline ends. CDR3 sequence reads: CASSLRSYNEQFF. CDR3 nucleotides: TGTGCCAGCAGTCTACGATCCTACAATGAGCAGTTCTTC.

The chain combines TRBV11-2 with TRBJ1-4; 7 bases line up with TRBD1. After removal of 4 bases from V and 3 bases from J, the junction contained 2 bases not matched to a gene. Looked up from germline, CDR1 is SGHAT and CDR2 is FQNNGV. The CDR3 extends over 14 amino acids. The CDR3 here is CASSSGGSNEKLFF. CDR3 nucleotides: TGTGCCAGCAGCTCAGGGGGGTCTAATGAAAAACTGTTTTTT.

The rearrangement uses TRBV2 and TRBJ1-1; 7 positions agree with TRBD1. The V segment lost 6 bases and the J segment 0 bases; nucleotides outside the gene matches: 13. The CDR3 has 17 amino acids. Germline V gene sequence: CDR1 SNHLY, CDR2 FYNNEI. CDR3 in amino acids: CASRLTGTQGVNTEAFF. The CDR3 bases are TGTGCCAGCAGATTGACAGGGACCCAAGGAGTGAACACTGAAGCTTTCTTT.

J is TRBJ2-3 and V is TRBV7-2, with D unresolved. The CDR3 has 12 amino acids. The V and J ends lost 1 base and 1 base respectively, with 0 bases between them. CDR1 is SGHTA and CDR2 is FQGNSA in the germline V gene. CDR3 bases: TGTGCCAGCAGCTTAGGCACAGATACGCAGTATTTT. Amino acid sequence: CASSLGTDTQYF. The full variable domain, rest sourced from reference TRBV7-2 and TRBJ2-3, is GAGVSQSPSNKVTEKGKDVELRCDPISGHTALYWYRQSLGQGLEFLIYFQGNSAPDKSGLPSDRFSAERTGGSVSTLTIQRTQQEDSAVYLCASSLGTDTQYFGPGTRLTVL.

The genes are TRBV6-5 and TRBJ2-1; no clear D gene. The V gene lost 0 bases and the J gene lost 2 bases, with 8 bases spanning the gap. Germline CDR1 reads MNHEY; CDR2 reads SVGAGI. The CDR3 is made up of 15 amino acids. In nucleotides, the CDR3 is TGTGCCAGCAGTTACTCTGCACCGCCCTACAATGAGCAGTTCTTC. It is translated as CASSYSAPPYNEQFF.

This chain uses TRBV4-1 with TRBJ1-3; tentatively, D is TRBD1 (5 bases). Germline assignment: CDR1 MGHRA and CDR2 YSYEKL. The CDR3 has 15 amino acids. V dropped 5 bases and J dropped 0 bases, with 11 bases sitting between them. CDR3 protein: CASSVGASSGNTIYF. The CDR3 coding sequence is TGCGCCAGCAGCGTCGGGGCGAGCTCTGGAAACACCATATATTTT.

This chain joins TRBV21-1 and TRBJ2-5. TRBV21-1 is shown as a pseudogene. The CDR3 spans 15 residues. For the CDR3, the DNA is TGTGCCAGCAGCAAAGTCCGACCCTGGCTCGCGACCCAGTACTTC. Protein product: CASSKVRPWLATQYF.

This rearrangement joins TRBV6-1 to TRBJ2-7; no firm D call. The CDR3 runs to 13 residues. With 6 bases removed from V and 4 bases from J, the gap between germline ends came to 13 bases. Germline values: CDR1 MNHNS, CDR2 SASEGT. This chain's CDR3 is CASSSRVGYEQYF. CDR3 DNA sequence: TGTGCCAGCAGCAGTCGGGTGGGGTACGAGCAGTACTTC.

The chain combines TRBV6-4 with TRBJ2-1; no firm D call. The CDR3 loop spans 13 amino acids. V lost 1 base to trimming and J lost 10 bases, with 11 bases between them. The germline V gene has CDR1 MRHNA and CDR2 SNTAGT. CDR3 sequence: CASSDFGQKEQFF. CDR3 DNA sequence: TGTGCCAGCAGTGACTTTGGGCAGAAGGAGCAGTTCTTC.